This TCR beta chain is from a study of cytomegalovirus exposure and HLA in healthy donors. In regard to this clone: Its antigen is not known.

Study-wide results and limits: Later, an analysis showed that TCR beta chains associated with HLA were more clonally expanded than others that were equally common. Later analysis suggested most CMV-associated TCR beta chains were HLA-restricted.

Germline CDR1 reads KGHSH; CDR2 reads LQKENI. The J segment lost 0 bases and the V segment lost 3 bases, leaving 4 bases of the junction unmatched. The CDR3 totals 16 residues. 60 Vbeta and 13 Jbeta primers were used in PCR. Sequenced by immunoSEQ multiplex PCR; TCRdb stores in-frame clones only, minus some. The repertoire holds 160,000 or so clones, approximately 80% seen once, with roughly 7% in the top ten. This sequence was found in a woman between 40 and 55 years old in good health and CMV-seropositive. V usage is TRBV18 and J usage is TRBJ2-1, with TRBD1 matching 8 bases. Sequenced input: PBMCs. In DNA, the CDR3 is TGTGCCAGCTCACCCCTTCAGGGGGCCTCCTACAATGAGCAGTTCTTC. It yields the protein CASSPLQGASYNEQFF. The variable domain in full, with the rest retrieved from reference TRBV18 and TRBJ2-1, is NAGVMQNPRHLVRRRGQEARLRCSPMKGHSHVYWYRQLPEEGLKFMVYLQKENIIDESGMPKERFSAEFPKEGPSILRIQQVVRGDSAAYFCASSPLQGASYNEQFFGPGTRLTVL.